This TCR beta chain was recorded in a study of blood T cell repertoires in COVID-19. The wider study: Sites in the United States, Italy and Spain provided acute and convalescent COVID-19 samples.

V lost 1 base to trimming and J lost 1 base, with 8 bases between them. The CDR3 has 14 amino acids. Germline values: CDR1 SEHNR, CDR2 FQNEAQ (reference sequence). The data were produced by immunoSEQ multiplex PCR, yet TCRdb's version contains in-frame clones alone and is incomplete. The table shows fewer than 300,000 clones, with roughly nine tenths occurring only once. The sequence derives from a man aged 55 to 70 who had recovered from COVID-19. The sequenced sample consisted of peripheral blood. The chain recombines TRBV7-9 with TRBJ2-7; a possible D gene is TRBD1 (6 bases). The CDR3 sequence is CASSLDGTSYEQYF. The CDR3 DNA is TGTGCCAGCAGCTTAGATGGGACATCCTACGAGCAGTACTTC.